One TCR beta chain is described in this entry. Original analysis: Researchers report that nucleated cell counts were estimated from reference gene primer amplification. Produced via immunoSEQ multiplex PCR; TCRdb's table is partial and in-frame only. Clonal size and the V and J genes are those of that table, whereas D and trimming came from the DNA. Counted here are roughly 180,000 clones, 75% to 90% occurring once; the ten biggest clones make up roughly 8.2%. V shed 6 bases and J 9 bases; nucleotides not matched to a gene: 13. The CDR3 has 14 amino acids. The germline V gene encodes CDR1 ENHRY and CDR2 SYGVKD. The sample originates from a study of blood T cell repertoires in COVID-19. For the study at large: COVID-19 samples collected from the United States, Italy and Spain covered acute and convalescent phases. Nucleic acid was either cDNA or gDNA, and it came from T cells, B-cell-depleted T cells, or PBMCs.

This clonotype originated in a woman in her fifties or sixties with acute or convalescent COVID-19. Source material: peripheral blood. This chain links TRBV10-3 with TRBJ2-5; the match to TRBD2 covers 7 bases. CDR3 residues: CAISHTGEGAAQYF. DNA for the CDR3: TGTGCCATCAGCCACACTGGGGAGGGAGCGGCCCAGTACTTC.